A selection of T cell receptor beta chains follows, all from one sample in a study of blood T cell repertoires in COVID-19. Using immunoSEQ multiplex PCR, the repertoire was profiled, and TCRdb retains in-frame clones only, with some absent. This sample has approximately 350,000 clones, with more than 70% found just once. Sequenced: peripheral blood. These receptors all come from a man aged 35-49 years with acute or convalescent COVID-19. CDR3s include the opening cysteine and the closing phenylalanine or tryptophan. A D gene is named only where the DNA matches it firmly. Clone size is given for some rows only: seen once, a few or many times, or a class if the clone is expanded.

TRBJ1-2	TRBV7-8	TRBD1	once	CASSPLDRAGKDYGYTF	TGTGCCAGCAGCCCCCTAGACAGGGCGGGGAAGGACTATGGCTACACCTTC
TRBJ1-3	TRBV7-2	.	.	CASSLDSQTGNTIYF	TGTGCCAGCAGCTTAGATAGCCAAACTGGAAACACCATATATTTT
TRBJ1-2	TRBV10-3	TRBD1	.	CAISESVRDRVRGYTF	TGTGCCATCAGTGAGTCGGTGCGGGACAGGGTTCGTGGCTACACCTTC
TRBJ1-5	TRBV19	TRBD1	.	CASTQGANQPQHF	TGTGCCAGTACCCAGGGGGCTAATCAGCCCCAGCATTTT
TRBJ1-6	TRBV24-1	TRBD1	.	CATSASKTGEYNSPLHF	TGTGCCACCAGTGCATCTAAGACAGGGGAATATAATTCACCCCTCCACTTT
TRBJ2-7	TRBV9	.	.	CASSVGDTNYEQYF	TGTGCCAGCAGCGTAGGGGACACTAACTACGAGCAGTACTTC
TRBJ1-3	TRBV5-1	.	.	CASSLNRASGNTIYF	TGCGCCAGCAGCTTAAACAGGGCCTCTGGAAACACCATATATTTT
TRBJ1-1	TRBV15	.	.	CATSRDRITTANTEAFF	TGTGCCACCAGCAGAGATAGGATTACGACAGCGAACACTGAAGCTTTCTTT
TRBJ1-4	TRBV27	TRBD1	.	CASSLRAGGFSNEKLFF	TGTGCCAGCAGTTTACGGGCAGGGGGCTTTTCTAATGAAAAACTGTTTTTT
TRBJ2-3	TRBV5-6	.	.	CASSFPGTDTQYF	TGTGCCAGCAGCTTTCCAGGGACAGATACGCAGTATTTT
TRBJ2-5	TRBV19	TRBD2	once	CASSITSGRVRETQYF	TGTGCCAGTAGTATAACTAGCGGGCGGGTCAGAGAGACCCAGTACTTC
TRBJ1-5	TRBV4-1	.	.	CASSQAGESQPQHF	TGCGCCAGCAGCCAAGCAGGGGAGAGTCAGCCCCAGCATTTT
TRBJ1-6	TRBV6-5	.	.	CASSLPARGNSPLHF	TGTGCCAGCAGTCTCCCGGCGAGGGGGAATTCACCCCTCCACTTT
TRBJ1-1	TRBV6-2/TRBV6-3	.	.	CASSYYSDTEAFF	TGTGCCAGCAGTTACTATTCAGACACTGAAGCTTTCTTT
TRBJ2-2	TRBV5-1	.	.	CASSLRGLSNTGELFF	TGCGCCAGCAGCTTACGGGGTCTATCGAACACCGGGGAGCTGTTTTTT
TRBJ2-7	TRBV5-5	TRBD1	.	CASSLARTGRLHEQYF	TGTGCCAGCAGCTTGGCCAGGACAGGGAGGTTACACGAGCAGTACTTC
TRBJ1-1	TRBV27	.	.	CASSWAGESYEAFF	TGTGCCAGCAGTTGGGCGGGGGAAAGCTATGAAGCTTTCTTT
TRBJ2-5	TRBV19	.	.	CASSIDRGGRRRYF	TGTGCCAGTAGTATAGATAGGGGCGGCCGCCGTAGGTACTTC
TRBJ1-1	TRBV3-1/TRBV3-2	.	.	CASSQGGGEAFF	TGTGCCAGCAGCCAAGGGGGCGGTGAAGCTTTCTTT
TRBJ1-1	TRBV5-1	.	.	CASSPQVDTEAFF	TGCGCCAGCAGCCCCCAAGTAGACACTGAAGCTTTCTTT
TRBJ2-1	TRBV7-9	.	.	CASRRTVSYNEQFF	TGTGCCAGCAGAAGGACAGTTTCCTACAATGAGCAGTTCTTC
TRBJ1-1	TRBV20-1	.	.	CSAYSGTEAFF	TGCAGTGCTTACAGTGGGACTGAAGCTTTCTTT
TRBJ1-1	TRBV28	TRBD1	.	CASSQGENTEAFF	TGTGCCAGCTCCCAGGGGGAGAACACTGAAGCTTTCTTT
TRBJ2-3	TRBV19	TRBD2	.	CASSIEDGLADSTDTQYF	TGTGCCAGTAGTATAGAGGACGGACTAGCGGACTCCACAGATACGCAGTATTTT
TRBJ2-5	TRBV6-6	TRBD2	.	CASSYPGLEGETQYF	TGTGCCAGCAGTTATCCGGGACTAGAGGGGGAGACCCAGTACTTC
TRBJ2-7	TRBV19	.	.	CASSTRGGEQYF	TGTGCCAGTAGTACTCGGGGAGGCGAGCAGTACTTC
TRBJ1-2	TRBV2	.	.	CASSEVRGNYGYTF	TGTGCCAGCAGTGAGGTCAGGGGAAACTATGGCTACACCTTC
TRBJ2-3	TRBV4-3	.	.	CASSQRAGDTQYF	TGCGCCAGCAGCCAGAGAGCGGGAGATACGCAGTATTTT
TRBJ2-7	TRBV12-3/TRBV12-4	.	.	CASSKIRYEQYF	TGTGCCAGCAGTAAAATACGGTACGAGCAGTACTTC
TRBJ1-5	TRBV5-1	.	once	CASRLGGNQPQHF	TGCGCCAGCAGACTCGGGGGCAATCAGCCCCAGCATTTT
TRBJ2-4	TRBV21-1	.	.	CASSASTTGTGSGRAKNIQYF	TGTGCCAGCAGCGCCTCAACAACCGGGACAGGGTCAGGGAGGGCCAAAAACATTCAGTACTTC
TRBJ1-4	TRBV7-9	.	.	CASSWGEGSEKLFF	TGTGCCAGCAGCTGGGGGGAGGGTAGCGAAAAACTGTTTTTT
TRBJ2-3	TRBV5-6	.	.	CASSLGLTDTQYF	TGTGCCAGCAGCTTGGGACTAACAGATACGCAGTATTTT